This is a list of T cell receptor beta chains from one sample in a study of blood T cell repertoires in COVID-19. This table comes from immunoSEQ multiplex PCR, and its TCRdb copy is limited to in-frame clones, with some not included. Of 400,000 to 450,000 clones in the sample, 89% were seen once. Sequencing input: peripheral blood. These receptors were obtained from a woman in her forties with COVID-19, enrolled during active disease. Each CDR3 is given with its conserved first and last residue. Fields, in order: CDR3 DNA, CDR3 protein, J gene, V gene, D gene, clone size. A D gene is named only where the DNA matches it firmly. Only part of the rows carry a size: once, few, many, or a class if the clone is expanded.

CDR3 DNA: TGTGCCAGCAGTTTAGGGAGGGATGAAAAACTGTTTTTT
CDR3 protein: CASSLGRDEKLFF
J gene: TRBJ1-4
V gene: TRBV28
D gene: -
clone size: once

CDR3 DNA: TGTGCCAGTAGTATTCGGGGACAGGGGTTGATGGCTAATGAAAAACTGTTTTTT
CDR3 protein: CASSIRGQGLMANEKLFF
J gene: TRBJ1-4
V gene: TRBV19
D gene: TRBD1
clone size: -

CDR3 DNA: TGTGCCAGCACGCAGTACCAAGAGACCCAGTACTTC
CDR3 protein: CASTQYQETQYF
J gene: TRBJ2-5
V gene: TRBV7-8
D gene: -
clone size: -

CDR3 DNA: TGTGCCACCAGTGCAAGACCCGGGACAGGGGATGAGAAAGAGACCCAGTACTTC
CDR3 protein: CATSARPGTGDEKETQYF
J gene: TRBJ2-5
V gene: TRBV24-1
D gene: TRBD1
clone size: once

CDR3 DNA: TGTGCCTGGAGTGGCCGACTAGCCCATTCCTACAATGAGCAGTTCTTC
CDR3 protein: CAWSGRLAHSYNEQFF
J gene: TRBJ2-1
V gene: TRBV30
D gene: TRBD2
clone size: -

CDR3 DNA: TGTGCCAGCAGCCCCATAGCGGGGGGGCCTCGTCCCGGGGAGCTGTTTTTT
CDR3 protein: CASSPIAGGPRPGELFF
J gene: TRBJ2-2
V gene: TRBV7-9
D gene: TRBD2
clone size: -

CDR3 DNA: TGTGCCAGCAGTTACGGGGGACAGTTTCGGAGCTACACCTTC
CDR3 protein: CASSYGGQFRSYTF
J gene: TRBJ1-2
V gene: TRBV6-5
D gene: TRBD1
clone size: -

CDR3 DNA: TGTGCCAGCAGAAGGGACAGGTCGGAAGCCCAGTACTTC
CDR3 protein: CASRRDRSEAQYF
J gene: TRBJ2-5
V gene: TRBV7-9
D gene: TRBD1
clone size: once

CDR3 DNA: TGTGCCAGTATAGCTCCGAACACTGAAGCTTTCTTT
CDR3 protein: CASIAPNTEAFF
J gene: TRBJ1-1
V gene: TRBV19
D gene: -
clone size: -

CDR3 DNA: TGTGCCAGCAGCTCTCCACTTACCGGGACAGGGGGCCCGGGGGGCTACACCTTC
CDR3 protein: CASSSPLTGTGGPGGYTF
J gene: TRBJ1-2
V gene: TRBV7-3
D gene: TRBD1
clone size: -

CDR3 DNA: TGTGCCAGCAGCGTAGGTATAGCTCGGGGCACTGAAGCTTTCTTT
CDR3 protein: CASSVGIARGTEAFF
J gene: TRBJ1-1
V gene: TRBV9
D gene: -
clone size: -

CDR3 DNA: TGTGCCAGCAGCTTTAGCGGAAGCTCCTACAATGAGCAGTTCTTC
CDR3 protein: CASSFSGSSYNEQFF
J gene: TRBJ2-1
V gene: TRBV11-2
D gene: -
clone size: -

CDR3 DNA: TGTGCCAGCAGCTTAGTTCAACTTAGCACCCACGAGCAGTACTTC
CDR3 protein: CASSLVQLSTHEQYF
J gene: TRBJ2-7
V gene: TRBV7-2
D gene: -
clone size: -

CDR3 DNA: TGTGCCAGCAGTCGACGGGGCAATCAGCCCCAGCATTTT
CDR3 protein: CASSRRGNQPQHF
J gene: TRBJ1-5
V gene: TRBV6-2/TRBV6-3
D gene: -
clone size: -

CDR3 DNA: TGTGCCAGCGTGACACGTAATCCCCGACAGGCGACAGATACGCAGTATTTT
CDR3 protein: CASVTRNPRQATDTQYF
J gene: TRBJ2-3
V gene: TRBV28
D gene: -
clone size: -

CDR3 DNA: TGTGCCAGCCCCTTAGGGGGCCAGGGCGGGATAATTCAGGCCCTCCACTTT
CDR3 protein: CASPLGGQGGIIQALHF
J gene: TRBJ1-6
V gene: TRBV21-1
D gene: -
clone size: -

CDR3 DNA: TGTGCTAGCAGTCCGTCTCTATACAATGAGCAGTTCTTC
CDR3 protein: CASSPSLYNEQFF
J gene: TRBJ2-1
V gene: TRBV7-7
D gene: -
clone size: -

CDR3 DNA: TGTGCCAGCAGCCCTAACTCGGGGGGTGAAGCTTTCTTT
CDR3 protein: CASSPNSGGEAFF
J gene: TRBJ1-1
V gene: TRBV7-6
D gene: -
clone size: -

CDR3 DNA: TGTGCCAGCAGTTCCCCACAGGGGGCGAGCCCCTATGGCTACACCTTC
CDR3 protein: CASSSPQGASPYGYTF
J gene: TRBJ1-2
V gene: TRBV28
D gene: TRBD1
clone size: -

CDR3 DNA: TGTGCCTGGAGTGTAGTGGGGGGAAGCAATCAGCCCCAGCATTTT
CDR3 protein: CAWSVVGGSNQPQHF
J gene: TRBJ1-5
V gene: TRBV30
D gene: -
clone size: -

CDR3 DNA: TGTGCCAGCTCACCTCAGACAGGGGACTATGGCTACACCTTC
CDR3 protein: CASSPQTGDYGYTF
J gene: TRBJ1-2
V gene: TRBV18
D gene: TRBD1
clone size: -

CDR3 DNA: TGCGCCAGCAGCTTGGAGGCTACAGGGAGCAATCAGCCCCAGCATTTT
CDR3 protein: CASSLEATGSNQPQHF
J gene: TRBJ1-5
V gene: TRBV5-1
D gene: -
clone size: -

CDR3 DNA: TGTGCCAGCTCACTGGGGGACAGGGAGGCTGGCTACACCTTC
CDR3 protein: CASSLGDREAGYTF
J gene: TRBJ1-2
V gene: TRBV18
D gene: TRBD1
clone size: -

CDR3 DNA: TGTGCCAGCAGCTTACGAGGAAAACTGTTTTTT
CDR3 protein: CASSLRGKLFF
J gene: TRBJ1-4
V gene: TRBV11-2
D gene: -
clone size: -

CDR3 DNA: TGTGCCAGCAGCGTAGCGGGACATTCTAATTCACCCCTCCACTTT
CDR3 protein: CASSVAGHSNSPLHF
J gene: TRBJ1-6
V gene: TRBV9
D gene: -
clone size: once

CDR3 DNA: TGTGCCAGCAGTCAGAGGATGAACACTGAAGCTTTCTTT
CDR3 protein: CASSQRMNTEAFF
J gene: TRBJ1-1
V gene: TRBV7-8
D gene: -
clone size: -

CDR3 DNA: TGTGCCAGCAGCAGTAGACAGGGAAATTCACCCCTCCACTTT
CDR3 protein: CASSSRQGNSPLHF
J gene: TRBJ1-6
V gene: TRBV11-2
D gene: TRBD1
clone size: once

CDR3 DNA: TGTGCCAGCAGCTTGGCCCGCAGCGACTATGGCTACACCTTC
CDR3 protein: CASSLARSDYGYTF
J gene: TRBJ1-2
V gene: TRBV5-6
D gene: -
clone size: -

CDR3 DNA: TGTGCCAGCAGTGATGGGACGGGAGATGACTCCGGGGAGCTGTTTTTT
CDR3 protein: CASSDGTGDDSGELFF
J gene: TRBJ2-2
V gene: TRBV6-4
D gene: -
clone size: few